Below, 3 T cell receptor beta chains from the same sample are listed, as sequenced in a study of blood T cell repertoires in COVID-19. Data came from immunoSEQ multiplex PCR; TCRdb stores just in-frame clones and leaves some out. The table includes about 60,000 clones, around 80% detected once. Material: peripheral blood. All receptors derive from a man younger than 40 with COVID-19, enrolled during active disease.

This chain uses TRBV5-6 with TRBJ2-4; D gene ambiguous. Per germline, CDR1 SGHDT and CDR2 YYEEEE. The CDR3 is 15 residues long. Deletions cut 0 bases from V and 5 bases from J, with 12 bases between. CDR3 nucleotide sequence: TGTGCCAGCAGCTTGGGGCAACCGAGGCAAAACATTCAGTACTTC. Amino acid sequence: CASSLGQPRQNIQYF.

This rearrangement joins TRBV12-5 to TRBJ2-3; D is perhaps TRBD1 (6 bases). Per the germline V gene, CDR1 is LGHNT and CDR2 is FRNRAP. There are 15 residues in the CDR3. Deletions cut 7 bases from V and 6 bases from J, with 20 bases between. The DNA for the CDR3 is TGTGCTAGTGACGGACAGCCGCCCCTCGCCGATACGCAGTATTTT. Its translation: CASDGQPPLADTQYF.

In nucleotides, the CDR3 is TGTGCCAGCAGCTCTAACAGGGAAGCTAGCTATGGCTACACCTTC. Protein product: CASSSNREASYGYTF. This chain joins TRBV7-2 and TRBJ1-2; D may be TRBD1 (6 bases). The CDR3 runs 15 residues. The ends were cut back, 4 bases at V and 4 bases at J, with 16 bases in the middle. Germline CDR1 reads SGHTA; CDR2 reads FQGNSA.